This T cell receptor (beta chain) was found in a study of cytomegalovirus exposure and HLA in healthy donors. Study overall: Genetic ancestry analysis placed under 90% of the 398 donors that were genotyped in the Caucasian-associated cluster.

For this clone: The antigen is unknown.

With 60 Vbeta and 13 Jbeta primers, the PCR was carried out. The table came from immunoSEQ multiplex PCR; TCRdb's copy has only in-frame clones and leaves some out. The repertoire has roughly 130,000 clones, approximately 68% of them found once; the top ten carry 1.6%. Study-wide results and caveats: In a later analysis, the majority of CMV-associated beta chains seemingly showed HLA restriction.

Germline assignment: CDR1 SQVTM and CDR2 ANQGSEA. The CDR3 is 13 residues long. The V and J ends lost 4 bases and 2 bases respectively, with 12 bases between them. This TCR came from a man aged 25-40 years in good health and CMV-seropositive. This chain links TRBV29-1 with TRBJ2-7; weak D call: TRBD1 (5 bases). The sequenced sample consisted of PBMCs. The CDR3 spells CSVVSRATYEQYF. The CDR3 DNA reads as TGCAGCGTTGTCAGCAGGGCAACCTACGAGCAGTACTTC.